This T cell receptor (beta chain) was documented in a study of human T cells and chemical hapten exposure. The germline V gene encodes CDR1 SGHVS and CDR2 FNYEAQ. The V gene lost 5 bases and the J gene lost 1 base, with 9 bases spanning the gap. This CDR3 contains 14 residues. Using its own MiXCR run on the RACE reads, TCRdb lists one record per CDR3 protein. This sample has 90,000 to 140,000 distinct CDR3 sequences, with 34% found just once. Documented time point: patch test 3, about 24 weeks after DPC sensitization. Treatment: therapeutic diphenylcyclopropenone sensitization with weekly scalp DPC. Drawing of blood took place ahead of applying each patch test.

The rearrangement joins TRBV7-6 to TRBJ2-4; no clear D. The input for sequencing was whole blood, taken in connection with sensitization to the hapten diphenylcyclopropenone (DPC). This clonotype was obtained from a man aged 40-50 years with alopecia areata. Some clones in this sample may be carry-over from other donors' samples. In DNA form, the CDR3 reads TGTGCCAGCAGCCCCCACCGGGCCAAAAACATTCAGTACTTC. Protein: CASSPHRAKNIQYF.